The rows below give T cell receptor beta chains drawn from one sample of a study of blood T cell repertoires in COVID-19. Assay: immunoSEQ multiplex PCR; the TCRdb copy retains only in-frame clones and omits some. The profile shows 250,000 to 350,000 clones, around 85% of them singletons. Sequenced input: peripheral blood. The receptors stem from a woman aged 25 to 39 who had recovered from COVID-19. Both conserved end residues are part of each CDR3. D genes are given only for firm matches. Expanded clones are given a class, and other clones once, few, many or no size at all.

CDR3aa | CDR3nt | j_gene | d_gene | v_gene | abundance
CASSILYGLTGGYTF | TGTGCCAGTAGTATTCTCTATGGACTTACGGGTGGCTACACCTTC | TRBJ1-2 | NA | TRBV19 | NA
CASGLASTSGRIGELFF | TGTGCTAGTGGTTTGGCGTCGACTAGCGGGAGAATCGGGGAGCTGTTTTTT | TRBJ2-2 | TRBD2 | TRBV12-5 | once
CASSPDRMNTEAFF | TGTGCCAGCAGCCCCGACAGGATGAACACTGAAGCTTTCTTT | TRBJ1-1 | NA | TRBV11-3 | NA
CASSLWASGSTGELFF | TGCGCCAGCAGCTTGTGGGCTAGCGGGAGCACCGGGGAGCTGTTTTTT | TRBJ2-2 | TRBD2 | TRBV5-1 | NA
CASSSPSGGTYEQYF | TGTGCCAGCAGTTCCCCTAGCGGGGGTACCTACGAGCAGTACTTC | TRBJ2-7 | TRBD2 | TRBV6-2/TRBV6-3 | NA
CASSLKSLWGELFF | TGTGCCAGCAGCCTAAAGTCCCTATGGGGGGAGCTGTTTTTT | TRBJ2-2 | NA | TRBV5-6 | NA
CASSIQTGGTGELFF | TGTGCCAGTAGTATCCAGACAGGGGGCACCGGGGAGCTGTTTTTT | TRBJ2-2 | TRBD1 | TRBV19 | NA
CASSLGRQGPPEAFF | TGTGCCAGCAGCTTAGGGAGACAGGGTCCCCCTGAAGCTTTCTTT | TRBJ1-1 | TRBD1 | TRBV7-8 | NA
CASSYGGTYEQYF | TGTGCCAGCAGTTACGGGGGGACCTACGAGCAGTACTTC | TRBJ2-7 | NA | TRBV6-2/TRBV6-3 | few
CASSLGTENTGELFF | TGTGCCAGCAGCTTGGGCACTGAGAACACCGGGGAGCTGTTTTTT | TRBJ2-2 | NA | TRBV5-4 | NA
CASRSAGRGETQYF | TGCGCCAGCAGGTCGGCGGGTCGGGGAGAGACCCAGTACTTC | TRBJ2-5 | NA | TRBV5-1 | NA
CASSLGQGVEQFF | TGTGCCAGCAGCTTAGGACAGGGGGTCGAGCAGTTCTTC | TRBJ2-1 | TRBD1 | TRBV7-9 | NA
CASSQVGVPTDTQYF | TGCGCCAGCAGCCAAGTAGGGGTTCCCACAGATACGCAGTATTTT | TRBJ2-3 | NA | TRBV4-1 | NA
CASSTGGGTEAFF | TGTGCCAGCAGCACCGGGGGTGGCACTGAAGCTTTCTTT | TRBJ1-1 | NA | TRBV27 | NA
CASSQGQNQPQHF | TGTGCCAGCAGCCAAGGTCAGAATCAGCCCCAGCATTTT | TRBJ1-5 | NA | TRBV3-1/TRBV3-2 | NA
CASSPRTSGSIVAGELFF | TGTGCCAGCAGCCCACGGACTAGCGGGAGTATAGTTGCCGGGGAGCTGTTTTTT | TRBJ2-2 | TRBD2 | TRBV7-8 | NA
CASSVGGLAGIQETQYF | TGTGCCAGCAGCGTAGGGGGACTAGCGGGTATACAAGAGACCCAGTACTTC | TRBJ2-5 | TRBD2 | TRBV9 | once
CASSFPSGKVYEQYF | TGTGCCAGCAGTTTCCCTAGCGGGAAAGTCTACGAGCAGTACTTC | TRBJ2-7 | TRBD2 | TRBV27 | NA
CASRTTSLLTALNTEAFF | TGCGCCAGCAGGACCACCTCCCTGCTGACAGCTCTGAACACTGAAGCTTTCTTT | TRBJ1-1 | NA | TRBV10-2 | NA
CASRLDTNTGELFF | TGTGCCAGCAGATTGGACACGAACACCGGGGAGCTGTTTTTT | TRBJ2-2 | NA | TRBV6-6 | NA
CASKTAGNTIYF | TGTGCCAGCAAGACAGCTGGAAACACCATATATTTT | TRBJ1-3 | NA | TRBV19 | NA
CASGAGTDTQYF | TGCGCCAGCGGAGCGGGAACAGATACGCAGTATTTT | TRBJ2-3 | TRBD2 | TRBV10-2 | NA
CASSYVGQVSEKLFF | TGTGCCAGCAGTTACGTTGGGCAGGTCAGCGAAAAACTGTTTTTT | TRBJ1-4 | NA | TRBV6-2/TRBV6-3 | NA
CASSVAGAMQETQYF | TGTGCCAGCAGCGTAGCGGGAGCGATGCAAGAGACCCAGTACTTC | TRBJ2-5 | NA | TRBV9 | NA
CASSRSGSNTGELFF | TGTGCCAGCAGCCGTAGCGGGAGCAACACCGGGGAGCTGTTTTTT | TRBJ2-2 | TRBD2 | TRBV9 | NA
CASRSTRRREAYEQYF | TGTGCCAGCCGTTCCACGAGGAGGCGGGAGGCCTACGAGCAGTACTTC | TRBJ2-7 | TRBD2 | TRBV13 | NA
CASSLDADTGELFF | TGTGCCAGCAGCTTAGATGCGGACACCGGGGAGCTGTTTTTT | TRBJ2-2 | NA | TRBV11-3 | NA
CASSVLQANTEAFF | TGCGCCAGCAGCGTACTACAGGCGAACACTGAAGCTTTCTTT | TRBJ1-1 | NA | TRBV5-1 | NA
CASSADKHSPLHF | TGTGCCAGCAGTGCGGACAAGCATTCACCCCTCCACTTT | TRBJ1-6 | NA | TRBV2 | NA
CAINGGGPDTQYF | TGTGCCATCAATGGTGGAGGGCCAGATACGCAGTATTTT | TRBJ2-3 | NA | TRBV10-3 | NA
CASSLYRVYEQYF | TGTGCCAGCAGCTTATACAGGGTCTACGAGCAGTACTTC | TRBJ2-7 | NA | TRBV5-6 | NA
CSASQGDQPQHF | TGCAGTGCTAGTCAGGGGGACCAGCCCCAGCATTTT | TRBJ1-5 | TRBD1 | TRBV20-1 | NA
CASSQEGRQGKAFF | TGCGCCAGCAGCCAAGAGGGGAGACAGGGGAAAGCTTTCTTT | TRBJ1-1 | TRBD1 | TRBV4-1 | NA
CASNPGLADTGELFF | TGTGCCAGCAACCCGGGACTAGCGGATACCGGGGAGCTGTTTTTT | TRBJ2-2 | TRBD2 | TRBV6-6 | NA
CASSLGGAGNIQYF | TGTGCCAGTAGTTTAGGGGGCGCCGGAAACATTCAGTACTTC | TRBJ2-4 | TRBD1 | TRBV19 | NA
CASSVTDRGRGSPLHF | TGTGCCAGCAGCGTGACAGACAGGGGGCGCGGTTCACCCCTCCACTTT | TRBJ1-6 | TRBD1 | TRBV9 | NA
CASSVRQGYEQYF | TGTGCCAGCAGCGTACGACAGGGGTACGAGCAGTACTTC | TRBJ2-7 | TRBD1 | TRBV7-2 | NA
CASSPPYGFGNTIYF | TGTGCCAGCTCACCACCCTACGGGTTCGGAAACACCATATATTTT | TRBJ1-3 | NA | TRBV18 | NA
CASSIPVTGDFDNEQFF | TGTGCCAGCAGTATCCCTGTTACAGGGGATTTCGACAATGAGCAGTTCTTC | TRBJ2-1 | TRBD1 | TRBV2 | NA
CASSKIDRKGEKLFF | TGCGCCAGCAGCAAGATCGACAGGAAGGGCGAAAAACTGTTTTTT | TRBJ1-4 | NA | TRBV10-2 | NA
CASSVPGGAGELFF | TGTGCCAGTAGTGTACCAGGGGGAGCCGGGGAGCTGTTTTTT | TRBJ2-2 | TRBD1 | TRBV19 | NA
CASSLGQPTYEQYF | TGTGCCAGCAGCTTGGGACAGCCCACCTACGAGCAGTACTTC | TRBJ2-7 | NA | TRBV5-6 | NA
CASSPGTGGKKLFF | TGTGCCAGCAGCCCCGGGACAGGAGGGAAAAAACTGTTTTTT | TRBJ1-4 | TRBD1 | TRBV5-6 | NA